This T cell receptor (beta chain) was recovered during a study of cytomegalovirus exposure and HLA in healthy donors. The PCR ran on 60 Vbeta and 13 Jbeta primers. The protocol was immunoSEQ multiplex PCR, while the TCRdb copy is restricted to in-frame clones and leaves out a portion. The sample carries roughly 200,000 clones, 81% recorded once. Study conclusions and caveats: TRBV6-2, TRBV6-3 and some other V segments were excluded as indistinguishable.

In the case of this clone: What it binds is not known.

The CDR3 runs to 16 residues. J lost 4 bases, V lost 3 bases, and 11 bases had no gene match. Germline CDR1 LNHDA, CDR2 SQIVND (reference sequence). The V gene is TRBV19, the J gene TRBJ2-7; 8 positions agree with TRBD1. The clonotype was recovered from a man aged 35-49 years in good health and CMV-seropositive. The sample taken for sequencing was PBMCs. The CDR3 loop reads CASSISPGQGAYEQYF. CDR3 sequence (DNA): TGTGCCAGTAGTATCTCCCCCGGGCAGGGGGCTTACGAGCAGTACTTC.